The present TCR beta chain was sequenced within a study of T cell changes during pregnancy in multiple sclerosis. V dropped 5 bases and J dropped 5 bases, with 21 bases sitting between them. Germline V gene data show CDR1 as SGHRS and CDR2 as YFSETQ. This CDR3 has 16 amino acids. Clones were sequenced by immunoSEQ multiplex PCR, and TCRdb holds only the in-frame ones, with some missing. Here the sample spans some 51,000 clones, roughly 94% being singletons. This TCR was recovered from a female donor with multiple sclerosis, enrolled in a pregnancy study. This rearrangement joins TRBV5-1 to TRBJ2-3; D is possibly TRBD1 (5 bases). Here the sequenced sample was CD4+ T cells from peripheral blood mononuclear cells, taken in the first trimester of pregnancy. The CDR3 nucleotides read TGCGCCAGCAGATCCCAAGGTTGGCAGGGTGTAGATACGCAGTATTTT. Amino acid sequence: CASRSQGWQGVDTQYF. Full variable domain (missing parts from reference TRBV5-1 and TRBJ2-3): KAGVTQTPRYLIKTRGQQVTLSCSPISGHRSVSWYQQTPGQGLQFLFEYFSETQRNKGNFPGRFSGRQFSNSRSEMNVSTLELGDSALYLCASRSQGWQGVDTQYFGPGTRLTVL.